This TCR beta chain comes out of a study of T cells in narcolepsy. About this clone: Its antigen is still unknown.

The CDR3 sequence is 13 residues long. In germline, CDR1 is SGHRS, CDR2 YFSETQ. The V and J ends lost 4 bases and 3 bases, in that order; junction bases with no gene match: 2. The table came from immunoSEQ multiplex PCR; TCRdb's copy has only in-frame clones and leaves some out. The table has more than 20,000 clones, roughly 85% seen once. Findings of the study overall: Some memory CD4+ repertoires had no autoreactive clone sequences. Autoreactive HCRT-specific and TRIB2-specific clonotypes were marked in same-patient CSF-versus-blood CD4+ comparisons.

The V call is TRBV5-1, the J call TRBJ2-5; the match to TRBD1 covers 8 bases. This clonotype was sampled from a human donor in good health. Sequenced: memory (CD45RA-) CD4+ T cells from blood. CDR3 bases: TGCGCCAGCAGCAGGGGACAGGAAGAGACCCAGTACTTC. This translates into CASSRGQEETQYF.